This TCR beta chain was profiled in a study of CD8 T cells in Susac syndrome. From blood CD8+ and CD4+ T cells, TCR beta sequences were generated. TEMRA cells were enriched by FACS, while CD8+ and CD4+ T cells were obtained through a negative isolation that was performed magnetically. As to this clonotype: Its matching antigen is unknown.

Reverse transcription of about 0.45 to 1 ug RNA was carried out with random hexamers. A multiplex approach, immunoSEQ multiplex PCR, amplified TCR beta CDR3 across 54 Vbeta and 13 Jbeta. Each CDR3 protein gets one entry after TCRdb re-called the immunoSEQ multiplex PCR reads with MiXCR. Altogether around 99,000 distinct CDR3 sequences are present, roughly 95% being singletons, with the ten largest covering 0.075% to 0.1%. The CDR3 contains 16 residues. Trimming removed 1 base from V and 14 bases from J, with 21 bases in between. From germline, CDR1 is MDHEN and CDR2 SYDVKM. General study points: Regarding the TCR sequencing and HLA analysis, the study admitted that a relatively small number of individuals were involved.

The origin of this receptor is a human donor in good health. The source material was CD4+ T cells from PBMCs. The rearrangement uses TRBV28 and TRBJ1-6; D unresolved. The CDR3 is CASSLYQAPTTGALHF. The CDR3 coding sequence is TGTGCCAGCAGTTTATACCAAGCTCCCACAACCGGGGCCCTCCACTTT.